These 16 T cell receptor beta chains were sequenced from one sample in a study of blood T cell repertoires in COVID-19. Assay used: immunoSEQ multiplex PCR; TCRdb lists only in-frame clones, some missing. The sample consists of about 160,000 clones, around 82% of them appearing once. Material: peripheral blood. These receptors all come from a man aged 60 to 69 with active or convalescent COVID-19.

This clone was seen a single time. This rearrangement joins TRBV5-5 to TRBJ2-1; D gene ambiguous. Germline loops: CDR1 SGHKS, CDR2 YYEKEE (reference sequence). The CDR3 has 14 residues. Trimming took off 7 bases at V and 3 bases at J, with 14 bases between the two ends. The CDR3 spells CASSGPPGYNEQFF. The CDR3 DNA sequence: TGTGCCAGCTCCGGCCCCCCAGGCTACAATGAGCAGTTCTTC.

The J gene is TRBJ2-7, the V gene TRBV5-1; TRBD2 agrees at 11 bases. The CDR3 is made up of 15 amino acids. Germline V gene sequence: CDR1 SGHRS, CDR2 YFSETQ. V was clipped by 4 bases and J by 5 bases; unmatched bases: 8. The CDR3 reads CASSLRLAGSDEQYF. As DNA, the CDR3 is TGCGCCAGCAGCCTCCGACTAGCGGGGTCTGACGAGCAGTACTTC.

The rearrangement uses TRBV4-2 and TRBJ2-3; 9 nucleotides agree with TRBD2. Germline V gene data show CDR1 as LGHNA and CDR2 as YNFKEQ. Unmatched junction bases numbered 5, after V lost 0 bases and J lost 4 bases. The CDR3 is made up of 16 amino acids. The CDR3 protein is CASSQELGGGADTQYF. The CDR3 coding sequence is TGTGCCAGCAGCCAAGAGTTGGGCGGGGGGGCAGATACGCAGTATTTT.

This clone occurred a few times. The chain is built from TRBV28 and TRBJ1-2, with D maybe TRBD1 (6 bases). The germline gives CDR1 MDHEN, CDR2 SYDVKM. The ends were cut back, 6 bases at V and 4 bases at J, with 9 bases in the middle. The CDR3 spans 12 residues. CDR3 in amino acids: CASRSQGYGYTF. The CDR3 bases are TGTGCCAGCAGGTCACAGGGCTATGGCTACACCTTC.

This rearrangement joins TRBV7-3 to TRBJ1-6; a possible D gene is TRBD1 (5 bases). Deletions cut 0 bases from V and 2 bases from J, with 8 bases between. CDR1 and CDR2 (germline): SGHTA, FQGTGA. CDR3 size: 16 residues. The CDR3 DNA is TGTGCCAGCAGCTTAACGGGGGGTACCTATAATTCACCCCTCCACTTT. Translation: CASSLTGGTYNSPLHF.

The chain employs TRBV5-1 and TRBJ2-7, with a possible D match to TRBD2 (6 bases). Trimming took 3 bases from V and 6 from J, leaving 13 bases between them. The CDR3 totals 13 residues. Germline V gene data show CDR1 as SGHRS and CDR2 as YFSETQ. CDR3 sequence (DNA): TGCGCCAGCAGCTACGGTGGGGACTCCGAGCAGTACTTC. Translating gives CASSYGGDSEQYF.

V is TRBV6-5 and J is TRBJ2-7; D is perhaps TRBD1 (6 bases). Trimming cost V 5 bases and J 1 base, with 9 bases left between them. This CDR3 spans 13 amino acids. CDR1 and CDR2 from the germline V gene are MNHEY and SVGAGI. CDR3 amino acids: CASSPTGSYEQYF. CDR3 DNA sequence: TGTGCCAGCAGTCCTACAGGGTCCTACGAGCAGTACTTC.

The chain is built from TRBV5-1 and TRBJ2-5; 10 bases agree with TRBD1. CDR3 length equals 16 residues. Looked up from germline, CDR1 is SGHRS and CDR2 is YFSETQ. V gave up 0 bases and J gave up 5 bases; unmatched junction bases: 7. The CDR3 nucleotides are TGCGCCAGCAGCTTGGCCGACAGGGGGCTCGTCGAGACCCAGTACTTC. Translated, it gives CASSLADRGLVETQYF. The whole variable domain, filled in from reference TRBV5-1 and TRBJ2-5, reads KAGVTQTPRYLIKTRGQQVTLSCSPISGHRSVSWYQQTPGQGLQFLFEYFSETQRNKGNFPGRFSGRQFSNSRSEMNVSTLELGDSALYLCASSLADRGLVETQYFGPGTRLLVL.

The chain links TRBV3-1 (or the pseudogene TRBV3-2) to TRBJ1-2; D is uncertain. Germline assignment: CDR1 LGHDT and CDR2 YNNKEL (reference sequence). This CDR3 has 14 amino acids. Trimming left V 4 bases short and J 4 bases short, with 13 bases between. The CDR3, as DNA: TGTGCCAGCAGCCCCCTAGGCTCAGCCTATGGCTACACCTTC. It yields the protein CASSPLGSAYGYTF.

V usage is TRBV3-1 (or the pseudogene TRBV3-2) and J usage is TRBJ1-2; D remains ambiguous. The CDR3 consists of 12 residues. Germline assignment: CDR1 LGHDT and CDR2 YNNKEL (reference sequence). V gave up 1 base and J gave up 4 bases, with 4 bases separating them. CDR3 bases: TGTGCCAGCAGCCAAGCTACCTATGGCTACACCTTC. This sequence encodes CASSQATYGYTF.

The chain has TRBV11-2 and TRBJ2-2; 8 nucleotides line up with TRBD2. Per the germline V gene, CDR1 is SGHAT and CDR2 is FQNNGV. The CDR3 has 19 residues. V lost 3 bases, J lost 5 bases, and 17 bases stayed unmatched. DNA of the CDR3: TGTGCCAGCAGCTTCCTTATCTCCCGCAGCGGGAGAGCGACCGGGGAGCTGTTTTTT. Amino acids: CASSFLISRSGRATGELFF.

The gene calls are TRBV7-6 and TRBJ2-3; the match to TRBD2 covers 10 bases. Germline values: CDR1 SGHVS, CDR2 FNYEAQ. V shed 5 bases and J 5 bases; nucleotides not matched to a gene: 7. This CDR3 comprises 15 residues. CDR3 protein: CASSTNSGGIDTQYF. The CDR3 nucleotides are TGTGCCAGCAGCACAAATAGCGGGGGGATAGATACGCAGTATTTT.

The chain employs TRBV19 and TRBJ1-1, with 10 bases identical to TRBD1. Unmatched junction bases numbered 1, after V lost 6 bases and J lost 0 bases. CDR1 and CDR2 (germline): LNHDA, SQIVND (reference sequence). CDR3 length: 14 residues. The CDR3 DNA is TGTGCCAGTAGGGGGACAGGGGTGAACACTGAAGCTTTCTTT. Amino acids: CASRGTGVNTEAFF.

In this sample, this clone turned up once. The CDR3 bases are TGTGCCAGCAGTGAGCTTAGGGGCTCCTACAATGAGCAGTTCTTC. This encodes CASSELRGSYNEQFF. This chain connects TRBV11-2 to TRBJ2-1; the D gene is possibly TRBD1 (5 bases). Germline CDR1 reads SGHAT; CDR2 reads FQNNGV. The CDR3 consists of 15 residues. Between the trimmed V and J ends, which lost 6 bases and 0 bases, there was a span of 12 bases.

This sequence joins TRBV7-2 and TRBJ2-3; D is possibly TRBD1 (6 bases). The germline V gene encodes CDR1 SGHTA and CDR2 FQGNSA. The length of the CDR3 is 16 residues. Between the trimmed V and J ends, which lost 5 bases and 6 bases, there was a span of 21 bases. Written as DNA, the CDR3 is TGTGCCAGCAGCATTTCCCCGGGACCAGGGGTGGATACGCAGTATTTT. Translating gives CASSISPGPGVDTQYF.

The chain couples TRBV9 to TRBJ1-3, with D perhaps matching TRBD1 (5 bases). The CDR3 loop spans 15 amino acids. The germline V and J ends were trimmed by 4 bases and 0 bases, with 11 bases remaining between them. CDR1 is SGDLS, CDR2 YYNGEE, per germline. As DNA, the CDR3 is TGTGCCAGCAGCTCCTCGCAGGGCTCTGGAAACACCATATATTTT. Residues: CASSSSQGSGNTIYF.